The 29 T cell receptor beta chains reported below all come from one sample, sequenced in a study of OX40 agonist ivuxolimab in advanced cancers. Profiling relied on immunoSEQ multiplex PCR, and the TCRdb table lists in-frame clones only, not all of them. The sample records 100,000 to 150,000 clones, just under 95% being singletons. The source was CD4+ or CD8+ T cells sorted from blood, collected in a trial of the OX40 agonist ivuxolimab. The source is an adult with an advanced solid tumor such as melanoma, head and neck, liver or kidney cancer.

This chain connects TRBV28 to TRBJ2-7; 16 bases match TRBD2. The CDR3 runs 15 residues. Germline loops: CDR1 MDHEN, CDR2 SYDVKM. V lost 7 bases, J lost 5 bases, and 5 bases stayed unmatched. The CDR3 region is CASTGLAGGINEQYF. The CDR3, as DNA: TGTGCCAGCACGGGACTAGCGGGAGGGATAAACGAGCAGTACTTC.

The J gene is TRBJ2-5, the V gene TRBV11-2; possibly TRBD1 for D (5 bases). V was cut by 2 bases and J by 5 bases, with 12 bases left in between. The CDR3 totals 14 residues. The germline V gene encodes CDR1 SGHAT and CDR2 FQNNGV. The CDR3, as DNA: TGTGCCAGCAGCTTATCAGGGCCCCAGGAGACCCAGTACTTC. This encodes CASSLSGPQETQYF.

The chain combines TRBV28 with TRBJ1-2; D gene unclear. The CDR3 length is 12 residues. The V gene's germline CDR1 is MDHEN and CDR2 SYDVKM. The V end lost 2 bases, the J end lost 2 bases, and 3 bases lay between the germline ends. CDR3: CASSLRNYGYTF. The CDR3 coding sequence is TGTGCCAGCAGTTTAAGGAACTATGGCTACACCTTC.

Only one count was recorded for this clone. The CDR3 region is CASSLVGGARPDTQYF. In nucleotides, the CDR3 is TGTGCCAGCAGCTTAGTGGGGGGCGCCCGCCCAGATACGCAGTATTTT. The chain is built from TRBV7-2 and TRBJ2-3; D may correspond to TRBD1 or TRBD2 (6 bases each). This CDR3 comprises 16 residues. The germline gives CDR1 SGHTA, CDR2 FQGNSA. Trimming stripped 1 base from V and 4 bases from J, with 15 bases between.

The V and J genes are TRBV19 and TRBJ1-1, with 8 bases aligning to TRBD1. The CDR3 sequence is 15 residues long. J lost 4 bases, V lost 5 bases, and 9 bases had no gene match. Germline lookup yields CDR1 LNHDA and CDR2 SQIVND (reference sequence). CDR3 residues: CASSGRRGRSTEAFF. The CDR3 DNA sequence: TGTGCCAGTAGTGGACGCAGGGGGCGGAGCACTGAAGCTTTCTTT.

This chain connects TRBV29-1 to TRBJ2-5; 7 nucleotides match TRBD2. Germline lookup yields CDR1 SQVTM and CDR2 ANQGSEA. V lost 4 bases, J lost 4 bases, and 6 bases stayed unmatched. CDR3 length equals 13 residues. The CDR3 DNA sequence: TGCAGCGTTGGGCAACTAGCGAGAGAGACCCAGTACTTC. Protein sequence: CSVGQLARETQYF.

This clone is a singleton in its sample. The V gene is TRBV9, the J gene TRBJ2-4, with 9 positions matching TRBD1. The CDR3 runs 14 residues. Germline V gene sequence: CDR1 SGDLS, CDR2 YYNGEE. V dropped 5 bases and J dropped 8; count of bases not matched to a gene: 8. CDR3 protein: CASSIGQGSDIQYF. CDR3 in DNA: TGTGCCAGCAGTATTGGACAGGGGTCGGACATTCAGTACTTC.

The rearrangement uses TRBV7-6 and TRBJ2-5, with TRBD2 matching over 11 bases. The germline V gene has CDR1 SGHVS and CDR2 FNYEAQ. Trimming cost V 4 bases and J 5 bases; bases outside gene matches: 6. CDR3 size: 15 residues. The CDR3 region is CASSSLSGRGETQYF. CDR3 nucleotide sequence: TGTGCCAGCAGCTCGCTTAGCGGGAGGGGGGAGACCCAGTACTTC.

This chain connects TRBV5-8 to TRBJ1-5, with 8 positions matching TRBD1. With V trimmed by 2 bases and J by 3 bases, 13 bases remained unmatched. Germline V gene sequence: CDR1 SGHTS, CDR2 YDEGEE. The CDR3 totals 18 residues. This CDR3 reads CASSLSRTGPPHNQPQHF. The CDR3 DNA follows: TGTGCCAGCAGCTTAAGTAGGACAGGGCCGCCCCACAATCAGCCCCAGCATTTT.

This chain links TRBV4-2 with TRBJ2-1; TRBD2 matches 12 bases. V was clipped by 0 bases and J by 9 bases; unmatched bases: 3. The CDR3 is made up of 15 amino acids. Germline lookup yields CDR1 LGHNA and CDR2 YNFKEQ. CDR3: CASSQDPGLAGEQFF. The DNA of the CDR3 is TGTGCCAGCAGCCAAGATCCGGGACTAGCGGGTGAGCAGTTCTTC.

The chain recombines TRBV7-3 with TRBJ2-1; 9 bases align to TRBD2. Trimming removed 2 bases from V and 5 bases from J; junction bases left unmatched: 1. This CDR3 has 14 residues. Germline V CDR1 and CDR2: SGHTA, FQGTGA. As DNA, the CDR3 is TGTGCCAGCAGCTTACGACTAGCGGACAATGAGCAGTTCTTC. Its protein is CASSLRLADNEQFF.

The chain joins TRBV13 to TRBJ2-7, with 9 positions matching TRBD1. CDR3 length equals 15 residues. The germline gives CDR1 PRHDT, CDR2 FYEKMQ (reference sequence). The V and J ends lost 1 base and 2 bases, in that order; junction bases with no gene match: 3. The CDR3 is CASSLVDRGTYEQYF. As DNA, the CDR3 is TGTGCCAGCAGCTTAGTGGACAGGGGTACCTACGAGCAGTACTTC.

The V call is TRBV4-2, the J call TRBJ2-7; D is unclear. The germline V gene has CDR1 LGHNA and CDR2 YNFKEQ. The CDR3 has 13 amino acids. V was trimmed by 2 bases and J by 4 bases, leaving 9 bases between them. This CDR3 reads CASSQLSRYEQYF. CDR3 in DNA: TGTGCCAGCAGCCAACTTAGCAGATACGAGCAGTACTTC.

The genes are TRBV15 and TRBJ2-1, with 9 bases that match TRBD2. Germline CDR1 is LNHNV and CDR2 is YYDKDF (reference sequence). V shed 1 base and J 4 bases; nucleotides not matched to a gene: 8. The CDR3 has 17 amino acids. CDR3 residues: CATSRVSQTSGYNEQFF. CDR3 in DNA: TGTGCCACCAGCAGAGTAAGCCAGACTAGCGGATACAATGAGCAGTTCTTC. The full variable domain, rest sourced from reference TRBV15 and TRBJ2-1, is DAMVIQNPRYQVTQFGKPVTLSCSQTLNHNVMYWYQQKSSQAPKLLFHYYDKDFNNEADTPDNFQSRRPNTSFCFLDIRSPGLGDTAMYLCATSRVSQTSGYNEQFFGPGTRLTVL.

The chain combines TRBV28 with TRBJ1-5, with unresolved D. The CDR3 is 13 residues long. V was clipped by 10 bases and J by 7 bases, with 17 bases between them. The V gene's germline CDR1 is MDHEN and CDR2 SYDVKM. The CDR3 spells CATLTMRGQPQHF. CDR3 nucleotide sequence: TGTGCCACCCTGACCATGCGGGGACAGCCCCAGCATTTT.

CDR3 sequence reads: CASSKTGAQETQYF. CDR3 DNA sequence: TGTGCCAGTAGTAAGACAGGGGCCCAAGAGACCCAGTACTTC. J is TRBJ2-5 and V is TRBV19; 8 bases align to TRBD1. Germline CDR1 is LNHDA and CDR2 is SQIVND (reference sequence). V gave up 4 bases and J gave up 1 base; unmatched junction bases: 2. The CDR3 extends over 14 amino acids.

The rearrangement joins TRBV7-2 to TRBJ1-3; 7 nucleotides align to TRBD1. The V segment lost 4 bases and the J segment 0 bases; nucleotides outside the gene matches: 0. The CDR3 sequence is 14 residues long. Germline CDR1 SGHTA, CDR2 FQGNSA. CDR3 protein: CASSSGGSGNTIYF. The CDR3 nucleotides are TGTGCCAGCAGCTCAGGGGGCTCTGGAAACACCATATATTTT.

CDR3 nucleotides: TGTGCCAGAGGACAGGGGGCCCTTTCGGGCAAAAACATTCAGTACTTC. It encodes CARGQGALSGKNIQYF. This sequence joins TRBV5-8 and TRBJ2-4; 11 bases are shared with TRBD1. Germline values: CDR1 SGHTS, CDR2 YDEGEE. The CDR3 has 16 residues. The V and J ends lost 8 bases and 3 bases, in that order; junction bases with no gene match: 10.

In this sample, this clone turned up once. CDR3 sequence: CAWSVRAGGPGELFF. DNA for the CDR3: TGTGCCTGGAGTGTACGGGCAGGGGGGCCCGGGGAGCTGTTTTTT. This chain uses TRBV30 with TRBJ2-2; weak D call: TRBD1 (7 bases). Germline CDR1 and CDR2: GTSNPN and SVGIG (reference sequence). The CDR3 loop spans 15 amino acids. Trimming took off 0 bases at V and 6 bases at J, with 14 bases between the two ends.

Written as DNA, the CDR3 is TGTGCCAGCAGCTGGGACACGACTCAAGAGACCCAGTACTTC. Protein product: CASSWDTTQETQYF. The chain links TRBV11-1 to TRBJ2-5, with D possibly being TRBD1 (6 bases). Trimming took 4 bases from V and 2 from J, leaving 11 bases between them. Germline CDR1 SGHAT, CDR2 FQDESV (reference sequence). The CDR3 is made up of 14 amino acids.

V gene TRBV27 combines with J gene TRBJ1-6, with D hard to call. This CDR3 has 17 residues. Trimming took 0 bases from V and 8 from J, leaving 17 bases between them. Germline values: CDR1 MNHEY, CDR2 SMNVEV (reference sequence). The CDR3 reads CASSLSAISGVDSPLHF. The CDR3 nucleotides are TGTGCCAGCAGTTTATCCGCAATAAGCGGGGTAGATTCACCCCTCCACTTT.

V and J are TRBV30 and TRBJ2-7, with TRBD2 matching over 11 bases. The CDR3 is 12 residues long. The germline CDR1 and CDR2 sequences are GTSNPN and SVGIG (reference sequence). V was clipped by 5 bases and J by 3 bases; unmatched bases: 0. As DNA, the CDR3 is TGTGCCTGGGGGACTAGCGGCTACGAGCAGTACTTC. Amino acids: CAWGTSGYEQYF.

This chain uses TRBV6-5 with TRBJ2-7, with D possibly TRBD1 on 6 matching bases. Germline V gives CDR1 MNHEY, CDR2 SVGAGI. V lost 0 bases, J lost 3 bases, and 15 bases lay in between. This CDR3 region has 16 residues. CDR3 coding DNA: TGTGCCAGCAGTTACTCACTAGGGGGAATCAGCTACGAGCAGTACTTC. Residues: CASSYSLGGISYEQYF.

The chain links TRBV28 to TRBJ2-1; unclear D gene. The V end was cut by 3 bases, the J end by 2 bases, with 2 bases between. Germline loops: CDR1 MDHEN, CDR2 SYDVKM. The CDR3 consists of 12 residues. The CDR3 here is CASSFPYNEQFF. CDR3 nucleotides: TGTGCCAGCAGTTTCCCCTACAATGAGCAGTTCTTC. Using reference TRBV28 and TRBJ2-1 for the parts outside the CDR3, the full variable domain is DVKVTQSSRYLVKRTGEKVFLECVQDMDHENMFWYRQDPGLGLRLIYFSYDVKMKEKGDIPEGYSVSREKKERFSLILESASTNQTSMYLCASSFPYNEQFFGPGTRLTVL.

The chain combines TRBV18 with TRBJ2-3; a possible D gene is TRBD1 (5 bases). Trimming took 0 bases from V and 1 from J, leaving 11 bases between them. The CDR3 contains 16 residues. The V gene's germline CDR1 is KGHSH and CDR2 LQKENI. The CDR3 spells CASSPPSGYGTDTQYF. The CDR3 DNA follows: TGTGCCAGCTCACCACCGTCAGGGTATGGCACAGATACGCAGTATTTT.

J is TRBJ1-1 and V is TRBV5-4; D unclear. V was shortened by 4 bases and J by 0 bases, with 7 bases between the two germline ends. Germline CDR1 is SGHNT and CDR2 is YYREEE (reference sequence). The CDR3 sequence is 13 residues long. The DNA for the CDR3 is TGTGCCAGCAGCGACGGCCTGAACACTGAAGCTTTCTTT. Protein product: CASSDGLNTEAFF.

This clone was recorded only once. CDR3 region: CASSSGTAHGYTF. Here the CDR3 DNA reads TGTGCCAGCAGCTCCGGGACAGCCCATGGCTACACCTTC. The rearrangement uses TRBV11-2 and TRBJ1-2, with 7 bases identical to TRBD1. Germline lookup yields CDR1 SGHAT and CDR2 FQNNGV. Trimming took 4 bases from V and 6 from J; bases not matched to a gene: 5. The CDR3 loop spans 13 amino acids.

J is TRBJ2-7 and V is TRBV7-2; 11 positions agree with TRBD2. This CDR3 has 15 residues. Germline CDR1 and CDR2: SGHTA and FQGNSA. V shed 2 bases and J 5 bases; nucleotides not matched to a gene: 5. CDR3 sequence (DNA): TGTGCCAGCAGCTTAAGCACTAGCGGGAGCCACGAGCAGTACTTC. This codes for CASSLSTSGSHEQYF.

The chain recombines TRBV4-2 with TRBJ2-2, with D hard to call. CDR1 is LGHNA and CDR2 is YNFKEQ in the germline V gene. V lost 3 bases, J lost 0 bases, and 8 bases lay in between. The CDR3 runs to 15 residues. Here the CDR3 reads CASSQGLANTGELFF. The CDR3 DNA sequence: TGTGCCAGCAGCCAGGGCCTGGCGAACACCGGGGAGCTGTTTTTT.